A selection of T cell receptor beta chains follows, all from one sample in a study of cytomegalovirus exposure and HLA in healthy donors. Sequencing used immunoSEQ multiplex PCR; TCRdb keeps in-frame clones, though not all of them. The sample holds 150,000 to 250,000 clones; roughly four fifths are singletons and the top ten take approximately 0.098%. The sample taken for sequencing was PBMCs. The receptors derive from a boy between 2 and 15 years old in good health and CMV-seronegative. CDR3s include the opening cysteine and the closing phenylalanine or tryptophan. D genes are given only for firm matches. The listing skips clone size in some rows; elsewhere it reads once, few, many or a size class.

J,D,V,size,CDR3,DNA
TRBJ1-1,-,TRBV6-4,-,CASSDSFGNTEAFF,TGTGCCAGCAGTGACAGCTTTGGGAACACTGAAGCTTTCTTT
TRBJ1-2,-,TRBV5-1,-,CASSLASARSNYGYTF,TGCGCCAGCAGCTTGGCGTCGGCCAGGTCTAACTATGGCTACACCTTC
TRBJ2-1,TRBD2,TRBV7-8,-,CASTFAGLAGVSSYNEQFF,TGTGCCAGTACCTTTGCTGGACTAGCGGGGGTTAGCTCCTACAATGAGCAGTTCTTC
TRBJ2-5,-,TRBV4-2,-,CASSQDLGGGRETQYF,TGTGCCAGCAGCCAAGATCTGGGGGGGGGCAGAGAGACCCAGTACTTC
TRBJ1-1,-,TRBV18,-,CASSRAPGNTEAFF,TGTGCCAGCTCACGTGCCCCAGGGAACACTGAAGCTTTCTTT
TRBJ2-5,-,TRBV27,-,CASSLWGTADETQYF,TGTGCCAGCTCCCTCTGGGGGACTGCGGACGAGACCCAGTACTTC
TRBJ2-3,-,TRBV6-1,-,CASSALLADTQYF,TGTGCCAGCAGTGCCCTTCTAGCAGATACGCAGTATTTT
TRBJ2-5,-,TRBV9,-,CASSVGAPQETQYF,TGTGCCAGCAGCGTAGGGGCACCCCAAGAGACCCAGTACTTC
TRBJ1-6,TRBD1,TRBV7-6,-,CASSSGTGYNSPLHF,TGTGCCAGCAGCTCCGGGACAGGGTACAATTCACCCCTCCACTTT
TRBJ1-1,-,TRBV29-1,-,CSVEGGYNTEAFF,TGCAGCGTTGAGGGGGGATATAACACTGAAGCTTTCTTT
TRBJ2-7,TRBD1,TRBV9,-,CASSVGTGGSYEQYF,TGTGCCAGCAGCGTAGGGACAGGGGGCTCCTACGAGCAGTACTTC
TRBJ1-1,TRBD1,TRBV18,-,CASSGQGGTEAFF,TGTGCCAGCTCTGGACAGGGCGGAACTGAAGCTTTCTTT
TRBJ1-5,TRBD1,TRBV10-1,-,CASAGTGNQPQHF,TGCGCCAGCGCCGGGACAGGGAACCAGCCCCAGCATTTT
TRBJ2-1,TRBD2,TRBV7-6,-,CASSSGTSGGNEQFF,TGTGCCAGCAGCTCCGGGACTAGCGGGGGAAATGAGCAGTTCTTC
TRBJ2-7,-,TRBV5-5,-,CASSLRSSGYEQYF,TGTGCCAGCAGCTTACGGTCCTCCGGGTACGAGCAGTACTTC
TRBJ2-3,TRBD2,TRBV5-1,-,CASSLVGLGNTDTQYF,TGCGCCAGCAGCTTGGTGGGACTAGGGAACACAGATACGCAGTATTTT
TRBJ1-6,-,TRBV28,-,CASSPRNSPLHF,TGTGCCAGCAGTCCCAGGAATTCACCCCTCCACTTT
TRBJ1-2,TRBD1,TRBV7-6,-,CASSPGTGAYPNYTF,TGTGCCAGCAGCCCAGGGACAGGGGCGTACCCAAACTACACCTTC
TRBJ1-3,-,TRBV7-9,-,CASSSQGFSGNTIYF,TGTGCCAGCAGCTCACAGGGATTTTCTGGAAACACCATATATTTT
TRBJ2-3,-,TRBV29-1,-,CSVADGGDTQYF,TGCAGCGTTGCAGACGGAGGAGATACGCAGTATTTT
TRBJ2-3,-,TRBV4-1,once,CASSLIGIPGALSSDTQYF,TGCGCCAGCAGCCTAATAGGCATTCCTGGGGCCCTGTCGTCGGATACGCAGTATTTT
TRBJ1-2,-,TRBV13,-,CASSLIGGNDGYTF,TGTGCCAGCAGCCTTATCGGGGGGAATGATGGCTACACCTTC
TRBJ1-1,-,TRBV6-1,-,CASRSPLGVNTEAFF,TGTGCCAGCAGATCCCCGTTGGGCGTGAACACTGAAGCTTTCTTT
TRBJ2-5,TRBD1,TRBV6-8,few,CASSSGQGVGETQYF,TGTGCCAGCAGTTCGGGACAGGGGGTGGGAGAGACCCAGTACTTC
TRBJ2-7,-,TRBV7-2,-,CASSLGQAADEQYF,TGTGCCAGCAGCTTAGGACAGGCGGCGGACGAGCAGTACTTC
TRBJ2-2,TRBD1,TRBV7-3,-,CASSENRGYTGELFF,TGTGCCAGCAGCGAAAACAGGGGGTACACCGGGGAGCTGTTTTTT
TRBJ2-1,TRBD2,TRBV5-1,-,CASSLRGLAGGPAPNEQFF,TGCGCCAGCAGCCTCCGGGGCCTAGCGGGGGGGCCGGCCCCCAATGAGCAGTTCTTC
TRBJ2-7,TRBD1,TRBV18,-,CASSLGQGDTYEQYF,TGTGCCAGCTCACTAGGACAGGGGGACACCTACGAGCAGTACTTC
TRBJ2-5,-,TRBV27,-,CASSWGGAQTQYF,TGTGCCAGCTCCTGGGGGGGCGCGCAGACCCAGTACTTC
TRBJ2-1,TRBD2,TRBV6-1,-,CASSAPLSKRGSYNEQFF,TGTGCCAGCAGTGCGCCCCTGTCCAAGCGGGGCTCCTACAATGAGCAGTTCTTC
TRBJ2-5,-,TRBV9,-,CASSVASTAGQETQYF,TGTGCCAGCAGCGTAGCTTCAACAGCCGGTCAAGAGACCCAGTACTTC
TRBJ1-1,-,TRBV19,-,CASSIGGDTEAFF,TGTGCCAGTAGTATTGGCGGGGACACTGAAGCTTTCTTT
TRBJ2-3,TRBD2,TRBV2,once,CASKTSGLTDTQYF,TGTGCCAGTAAAACTAGCGGACTCACAGATACGCAGTATTTT
TRBJ2-3,-,TRBV6-5,few,CASSSTTAGTDTQYF,TGTGCCAGCAGTTCAACCACAGCAGGCACAGATACGCAGTATTTT
TRBJ1-1,-,TRBV7-9,-,CASSLARGLNEAFF,TGTGCCAGCAGCTTAGCCAGGGGATTGAATGAAGCTTTCTTT
TRBJ2-1,TRBD2,TRBV6-1,once,CASSVPTGAGNNEQFF,TGTGCCAGCAGTGTACCAACAGGAGCGGGGAACAATGAGCAGTTCTTC
TRBJ1-2,-,TRBV18,-,CASSSREKSYGYTF,TGTGCCAGCTCATCCAGGGAAAAATCCTATGGCTACACCTTC
TRBJ1-2,-,TRBV7-9,-,CASSSPVSGLYGYTF,TGTGCCAGCAGCTCACCCGTCAGTGGACTCTATGGCTACACCTTC
TRBJ1-3,-,TRBV19,once,CASSIAGYGNTIYF,TGTGCCAGTAGTATAGCAGGGTACGGAAACACCATATATTTT
TRBJ2-7,TRBD2,TRBV4-3,-,CASSQVGGGGYEQYF,TGCGCCAGCAGCCAAGTGGGCGGGGGAGGCTACGAGCAGTACTTC
TRBJ2-5,-,TRBV7-2,-,CASSHRLGAQETQYF,TGTGCCAGCAGTCACAGGTTAGGGGCCCAAGAGACCCAGTACTTC
TRBJ1-1,-,TRBV19,-,CASSIDTHRGTEAFF,TGTGCCAGTAGTATAGACACGCACCGGGGCACTGAAGCTTTCTTT
TRBJ2-6,-,TRBV29-1,-,CSVRDRRSGANVLTF,TGCAGCGTTCGGGATCGGAGATCTGGGGCCAACGTCCTGACTTTC